This passage covers 27 T cell receptor beta chains from one sample sequenced in a study of CD8+ T cells in alopecia areata. Investigators isolated RNA and reverse transcribed it into cDNA to act as the sequencing template. Profiling relied on immunoSEQ multiplex PCR, and the TCRdb table lists in-frame clones only, not all of them. The sample includes about 20,000 clones, around 62% of them seen just once. Sorting of CD4+ cells into CD25+CD127- cells was performed for five patients. Input material: CD4+ Tregs sorted from blood. The receptors shown here come from a human donor with alopecia areata.

CDR3 nucleotide sequence: TGCGCCAGCAGCTTGGTTCTAGCGGAGAGCTACAATGAGCAGTTCTTC. As protein: CASSLVLAESYNEQFF. This chain uses TRBV5-1 with TRBJ2-1; 7 bases align to TRBD2. Per germline, CDR1 SGHRS and CDR2 YFSETQ. Trimming took 0 bases from V and 3 from J; bases not matched to a gene: 6. The CDR3 has 16 amino acids.

This chain links TRBV7-8 with TRBJ2-7; D perhaps matches TRBD2 (5 bases). Germline V lookup: CDR1 SGHVS, CDR2 FQNEAQ. The CDR3 runs 12 residues. Trimming took off 5 bases at V and 6 bases at J, with 11 bases between the two ends. CDR3 sequence: CASSRQEGEQYF. The CDR3 nucleotides are TGTGCCAGCAGCCGACAAGAGGGCGAGCAGTACTTC.

This clone was found a few times. The chain couples TRBV27 to TRBJ1-1; D ambiguous. Germline-derived CDR1 and CDR2 are MNHEY and SMNVEV (reference sequence). The CDR3 has 13 amino acids. V dropped 6 bases and J dropped 0 bases, with 8 bases sitting between them. The CDR3 spells CASSILVNTEAFF. CDR3 coding DNA: TGTGCCAGCAGCATCCTAGTGAACACTGAAGCTTTCTTT.

The chain uses TRBV7-2 and TRBJ2-3; D may be TRBD1 (6 bases). The CDR3 loop spans 12 amino acids. Germline V CDR1 and CDR2: SGHTA, FQGNSA. V lost 5 bases and J 9 bases, leaving 12 bases between the germline ends. The DNA for the CDR3 is TGTGCCAGCAGCCCCCAGGGGCGGACGCAGTATTTT. Protein product: CASSPQGRTQYF.

DNA of the CDR3: TGTGCCAGCAGCTTAGGTTACGGCAGGGACATTCAGTACTTC. It translates to CASSLGYGRDIQYF. The rearrangement joins TRBV7-2 to TRBJ2-4; TRBD1 might be the D (5 bases). Germline V gene lookup returns CDR1 SGHTA and CDR2 FQGNSA. Trimming pared 1 base from V and 8 bases from J, leaving 12 bases between. The CDR3 is 14 residues long. The full variable domain, completed using reference TRBV7-2 and TRBJ2-4, is GAGVSQSPSNKVTEKGKDVELRCDPISGHTALYWYRQSLGQGLEFLIYFQGNSAPDKSGLPSDRFSAERTGGSVSTLTIQRTQQEDSAVYLCASSLGYGRDIQYFGAGTRLSVL.

This clone was counted a few times. The rearrangement links TRBV27 to TRBJ2-3, with 8 bases aligning to TRBD1. Germline lookup yields CDR1 MNHEY and CDR2 SMNVEV (reference sequence). V gave up 5 bases and J gave up 6 bases; unmatched junction bases: 7. The CDR3 sequence is 14 residues long. CDR3: CASSRTGGKDTQYF. CDR3 coding DNA: TGTGCCAGCAGTCGAACAGGGGGTAAGGATACGCAGTATTTT.

The V gene is TRBV7-9, the J gene TRBJ1-1; D remains unclear. The CDR3 runs to 14 residues. CDR1 SEHNR and CDR2 FQNEAQ come from the germline V gene (reference sequence). Trimming removed 2 bases from V and 0 bases from J, with 7 bases in between. CDR3 region: CASSLQALNTEAFF. CDR3 bases: TGTGCCAGCAGCTTACAGGCGTTGAACACTGAAGCTTTCTTT.

The rearrangement links TRBV19 to TRBJ2-5; the D gene is possibly TRBD1 (5 bases). Germline values: CDR1 LNHDA, CDR2 SQIVND (reference sequence). This CDR3 region has 13 residues. Trimming removed 8 bases at V and 1 base at J, with 11 bases between. This CDR3 reads CASGADLQETQYF. The CDR3 bases are TGTGCCAGTGGGGCAGACCTCCAAGAGACCCAGTACTTC.

The rearrangement joins TRBV29-1 to TRBJ2-3, with no clear D. The CDR3 totals 14 residues. V was cut by 8 bases and J by 4 bases, with 19 bases left in between. From germline, CDR1 is SQVTM and CDR2 ANQGSEA. The DNA of the CDR3 is TGCAGCTCCTCCTGGGGAAGATGGGCAGATACGCAGTATTTT. Translating gives CSSSWGRWADTQYF.

V gene TRBV7-2 combines with J gene TRBJ2-7; 8 bases are a match to TRBD1. Germline V gene lookup returns CDR1 SGHTA and CDR2 FQGNSA. This CDR3 is built from 15 residues. Unmatched junction bases numbered 7, after V lost 6 bases and J lost 0 bases. CDR3 amino acids: CASSPTGQASYEQYF. CDR3 DNA sequence: TGTGCCAGCAGTCCAACGGGACAGGCCTCCTACGAGCAGTACTTC.

This clone was counted a single time. The chain recombines TRBV9 with TRBJ2-7, with 9 bases aligning to TRBD1. From germline, CDR1 is SGDLS and CDR2 YYNGEE. The CDR3 length is 17 residues. V was pared by 4 bases and J by 2 bases, with 13 bases of the junction left unmatched. For the CDR3, the DNA is TGTGCCAGCAGCCGCACCCCGTGGGACAGGGCGGCCTACGAGCAGTACTTC. Amino acids: CASSRTPWDRAAYEQYF.

The chain combines TRBV5-1 with TRBJ2-7; TRBD1 agrees at 7 bases. CDR1 SGHRS and CDR2 YFSETQ come from the germline V gene. With 1 base clipped from V and 3 bases from J, the junction kept 4 bases outside the gene matches. The CDR3 runs 14 residues. CDR3 in amino acids: CASSLRRDSYEQYF. Here the CDR3 DNA reads TGCGCCAGCAGCTTGAGAAGGGACAGCTACGAGCAGTACTTC.

This chain links TRBV2 with TRBJ2-7; 9 bases fit TRBD1. Germline CDR1 and CDR2: SNHLY and FYNNEI. V gave up 7 bases and J gave up 3 bases; unmatched junction bases: 10. The CDR3 contains 15 residues. CDR3 residues: CASINLRDRDYEQYF. CDR3 nucleotide sequence: TGTGCCAGCATCAACCTCCGGGACAGGGACTACGAGCAGTACTTC.

This clone is medium-sized (0.01 to 0.1%) within its sample. The rearrangement links TRBV5-4 to TRBJ2-5, with 7 positions matching TRBD2. J was trimmed by 4 bases and V by 0 bases; bases with no gene match: 0. Per the germline V gene, CDR1 is SGHNT and CDR2 is YYREEE (reference sequence). The length of the CDR3 is 13 residues. The CDR3 region is CASSLASGETQYF. The CDR3 nucleotides are TGTGCCAGCAGCTTGGCTAGCGGAGAGACCCAGTACTTC.

The V call is TRBV5-1, the J call TRBJ2-1; D is undetermined. CDR3 length: 14 residues. The ends were cut back, 4 bases at V and 4 bases at J, with 12 bases in the middle. In germline, CDR1 is SGHRS, CDR2 YFSETQ. DNA of the CDR3: TGCGCCAGCAGCCCTAGTTTGGGTTACAATGAGCAGTTCTTC. It encodes CASSPSLGYNEQFF.

This clone rates as medium-sized. The V gene is TRBV19, the J gene TRBJ1-1; no clear D. The CDR3 is made up of 13 amino acids. Germline V lookup: CDR1 LNHDA, CDR2 SQIVND (reference sequence). The V and J ends lost 7 bases and 3 bases respectively, with 12 bases between them. Here the CDR3 DNA reads TGTGCCAGTATGATTATTGGAGACACTGAAGCTTTCTTT. Residues: CASMIIGDTEAFF.

V is TRBV5-1 and J is TRBJ2-7; D not certain. The CDR3 is 13 residues long. Germline loops: CDR1 SGHRS, CDR2 YFSETQ. Trimming took 4 bases from V and 3 from J, leaving 11 bases between them. This chain's CDR3 is CASSPGRVYEQYF. The CDR3 DNA reads TGCGCCAGCAGCCCAGGACGCGTCTACGAGCAGTACTTC.

The chain combines TRBV7-8 with TRBJ2-7; the D gene could be TRBD1 or TRBD2 (5 bases each). The CDR3 length is 16 residues. Germline lookup yields CDR1 SGHVS and CDR2 FQNEAQ. Trimming took off 5 bases at V and 5 bases at J, with 22 bases between the two ends. DNA for the CDR3: TGTGCCAGCAGCACGCGCCAACGGGACCGCAGTAACGAGCAGTACTTC. Amino acids: CASSTRQRDRSNEQYF.

The V and J genes are TRBV11-2 and TRBJ2-7, with D perhaps matching TRBD1 or TRBD2 (7 bases each). CDR3 length: 15 residues. The germline V gene encodes CDR1 SGHAT and CDR2 FQNNGV. Trimming shortened V by 3 bases and J by 4 bases, and 16 bases separated the two germline ends. Here the CDR3 reads CASSFTGTAGYEQYF. CDR3 DNA sequence: TGTGCCAGCAGCTTCACCGGGACAGCGGGATACGAGCAGTACTTC.

This sequence joins TRBV7-2 and TRBJ2-1; 9 positions match TRBD2. The CDR3 runs to 15 residues. V gave up 1 base and J gave up 9 bases; unmatched junction bases: 7. Germline V gene data show CDR1 as SGHTA and CDR2 as FQGNSA. The CDR3 nucleotides read TGTGCCAGCAGCTTAGACTGGTTTAGCGGGGGTGAGCAGTTCTTC. This codes for CASSLDWFSGGEQFF.

V is TRBV18 and J is TRBJ2-3; 12 bases are shared with TRBD2. V was clipped by 0 bases and J by 0 bases; unmatched bases: 1. CDR1 is KGHSH and CDR2 is LQKENI in the germline V gene. The CDR3 consists of 17 residues. Here the CDR3 DNA reads TGTGCCAGCTCACCACCGGGGACTAGCGGGAGCACAGATACGCAGTATTTT. Translated: CASSPPGTSGSTDTQYF.

This clone was seen more than once but under ten times. The chain links TRBV5-1 to TRBJ2-1; D may correspond to TRBD1 or TRBD2 (5 bases each). Trimming shortened V by 0 bases and J by 3 bases, and 22 bases separated the two germline ends. Germline V gives CDR1 SGHRS, CDR2 YFSETQ. CDR3 length equals 19 residues. CDR3 in amino acids: CASSLVIRSGQGFYNEQFF. CDR3 nucleotides: TGCGCCAGCAGCTTGGTTATAAGAAGCGGACAAGGATTCTACAATGAGCAGTTCTTC.

This clone was detected only a few times. The chain has TRBV9 and TRBJ2-7, with 9 bases identical to TRBD2. CDR1 is SGDLS, CDR2 YYNGEE, per germline. J was trimmed by 5 bases and V by 3 bases; bases with no gene match: 6. The CDR3 has 14 amino acids. The CDR3 DNA reads as TGTGCCAGCAGCGAAGGCGGGAGGGCGAACGAGCAGTACTTC. Its protein is CASSEGGRANEQYF.

This clone was counted a few times. The junction differs from germline at one of its ends, possibly a read error. J is TRBJ2-1 and V is TRBV7-7; no reliable D call. The germline gives CDR1 SSHAT, CDR2 FNYEAQ (reference sequence). The CDR3 is 15 residues long. The DNA for the CDR3 is TGTGCTAGCAAACCTAATACAGACTCCTACAATGAGCAGTTCTTC. Translating it yields CASKPNTDSYNEQFF.

The V call is TRBV28, the J call TRBJ2-5, with a possible D match to TRBD2 (6 bases). V was clipped by 3 bases and J by 6 bases, with 14 bases between them. This CDR3 contains 14 residues. Looked up from germline, CDR1 is MDHEN and CDR2 is SYDVKM. In DNA, the CDR3 is TGTGCCAGCAGTTTCGGCGGGGCGCCGAAGACCCAGTACTTC. As protein: CASSFGGAPKTQYF.

This chain uses TRBV5-8 with TRBJ2-7, with D perhaps matching TRBD1 or TRBD2 (5 bases each). V was pared by 6 bases and J by 0 bases, with 19 bases between. CDR3 length: 16 amino acids. CDR1 and CDR2 from the germline V gene are SGHTS and YDEGEE. The CDR3 loop reads CASTGTEPSLSYEQYF. The CDR3, as DNA: TGTGCCAGCACCGGGACCGAGCCTTCTCTCTCCTACGAGCAGTACTTC.

This chain connects TRBV10-3 to TRBJ2-3; 8 bases are shared with TRBD1. CDR3 length: 14 amino acids. The V segment lost 3 bases and the J segment 5 bases; nucleotides outside the gene matches: 4. Germline V gives CDR1 ENHRY, CDR2 SYGVKD. The CDR3 region is CAISDRQGRDTQYF. CDR3 in DNA: TGTGCCATCAGTGACCGACAGGGGCGAGATACGCAGTATTTT.